The table lists the clone carrying this TCR beta chain with a few counts. Its antigen is currently unknown. The data stem from a study of blood T cells in healthy people across ages. Through a sample-barcoded 5' primer and a J-beta primer mix, a second PCR was run for roughly 6 to 12 cycles. TCRdb re-called the 5' RACE reads with MiXCR, one entry per CDR3 protein. The sample lists about a million distinct CDR3 sequences; roughly 51% were seen once. Russia was home to the donors, healthy Caucasian individuals aged roughly 6 to 90. Study-wide points: Not knowing donor CMV status may have confounded expanded clonotype changes.

The V and J ends lost 2 bases and 1 base respectively, with 11 bases between them. Per germline, CDR1 MNHEY and CDR2 SVGEGT. CDR3 length: 15 residues. The receptor was derived from a woman aged 55-70 years in good health. Sequencing used blood. This chain connects TRBV6-2 or TRBV6-3 to TRBJ2-5, with D maybe TRBD1 (6 bases). CDR3 DNA sequence: TGTGCCAGCAGTTACCTTACAGGGACCCAAGAGACCCAGTACTTC. Translating it yields CASSYLTGTQETQYF.